This TCR beta chain was identified during a study of shared clonotypes between healthy human individuals. This clone was recorded a few times. Its antigen is undetermined. Genomic DNA belonging to each subset was distributed in equal measure over several immunoSEQ plates. TCRdb keeps only in-frame clones here, not all; method: immunoSEQ multiplex PCR. In the table there are around 1,000,000 clones, about 80% of which are singletons. Study results and caveats: In general, naive subsets displayed greater estimated richness than memory subsets did. In having few donors, the study represented limited genetic and exposure-history diversity.

The sequence derives from a man aged 18 to 29 in good health. Some clones in this sample may be carry-over from other donors' samples. Sequencing was carried out using memory CD4+ T cells from PBMCs. Subset defined: CD45RA-negative fraction.

The CDR3 is CASSLGSGQGQETQYF. CDR3 DNA sequence: TGTGCCAGCAGCTTAGGGTCGGGACAGGGCCAAGAGACCCAGTACTTC. V is TRBV7-2 and J is TRBJ2-5; 9 positions match TRBD1. The CDR3 totals 16 residues. Germline loops: CDR1 SGHTA, CDR2 FQGNSA. Unmatched junction bases numbered 4, after V lost 1 base and J lost 1 base.